Each of the 20 T cell receptor beta chains below was sequenced from the same sample in a study of CD8 T cells in ankylosing spondylitis. Each CDR3 protein is one row after TCRdb ran MiXCR on the 5' RACE reads. The repertoire holds some 120,000 distinct CDR3 sequences, roughly an eighth seen once, with approximately 3.1% in the top ten. Sequencing input: blood, either unsorted or a sorted T cell fraction (not recorded which). The receptors come from a female donor with ankylosing spondylitis or in good health (not recorded which).

This clonotype was counted at least ten times. The rearrangement uses TRBV9 and TRBJ2-1; 10 bases are a match to TRBD2. The ends lost 0 bases at V and 4 bases at J; junction bases unmatched: 4. The CDR3 has 16 amino acids. Per germline, CDR1 SGDLS and CDR2 YYNGEE. The CDR3 DNA follows: TGTGCCAGCAGCGTAGGTGCTAGCGGGGGTTACAATGAGCAGTTCTTC. It encodes CASSVGASGGYNEQFF.

The chain uses TRBV7-2 and TRBJ1-5; D might be TRBD1 (5 bases). The CDR3 consists of 15 residues. Germline V gives CDR1 SGHTA, CDR2 FQGNSA. V was pared by 3 bases and J by 7 bases, with 16 bases between. CDR3 sequence (DNA): TGTGCCAGCAGCTTGTCCAGGGATGAAGGCCAGCCCCAGCATTTT. The encoded protein is CASSLSRDEGQPQHF.

CDR3 nucleotides: TGTGCCAGCAGTGTTAACAGGGAGACCCAGTACTTC. This encodes CASSVNRETQYF. V and J are TRBV2 and TRBJ2-5; a weak D match, TRBD1 (5 bases). The V gene's germline CDR1 is SNHLY and CDR2 FYNNEI. The CDR3 length is 12 residues. Trimming pared 4 bases from V and 5 bases from J, leaving 8 bases between.

V usage is TRBV19 and J usage is TRBJ1-1, with D perhaps matching TRBD1 (5 bases). The CDR3 extends over 18 amino acids. CDR1 and CDR2 from the germline V gene are LNHDA and SQIVND (reference sequence). Trimming left V 10 bases short and J 2 bases short, with 29 bases between. The CDR3 spells CANSELTGPAGHNTEAFF. The CDR3 DNA reads as TGTGCCAACAGCGAATTAACGGGACCCGCAGGGCATAACACTGAAGCTTTCTTT.

V gene TRBV27 combines with J gene TRBJ1-1; D unresolved. This CDR3 spans 14 amino acids. The ends were cut back, 2 bases at V and 1 base at J, with 8 bases in the middle. Germline loops: CDR1 MNHEY, CDR2 SMNVEV (reference sequence). Written as DNA, the CDR3 is TGTGCCAGCAGTTTACAGGAGAGGAACACTGAAGCTTTCTTT. Protein product: CASSLQERNTEAFF.

This clonotype occurred a few times. The chain joins TRBV28 to TRBJ2-5; D is uncertain. Germline V gene sequence: CDR1 MDHEN, CDR2 SYDVKM. The V end was cut by 6 bases, the J end by 14 bases, with 19 bases between. The length of the CDR3 is 12 residues. Here the CDR3 reads CASSNLYLITYF. In nucleotides, the CDR3 is TGTGCCAGCAGCAATCTTTACTTAATCACATACTTC.

This clonotype showed up many times. The V and J genes are TRBV4-1 and TRBJ1-1, with 9 bases lining up with TRBD1. Germline V gives CDR1 MGHRA, CDR2 YSYEKL. CDR3 length: 16 amino acids. V shed 3 bases, J shed 5 bases, and the junction held 10 bases outside the gene matches. In DNA, the CDR3 is TGCGCCAGCAGCCAGGGTCAACAGGGGGCAAGAACTGAAGCTTTCTTT. Its translation: CASSQGQQGARTEAFF.

Note on this clonotype: A much larger clone differs by one base, so this may be a read error. The rearrangement joins TRBV20-1 to TRBJ2-3; 7 nucleotides align to TRBD2. Losses at the gene ends were 1 base for V and 4 bases for J; bases not matched to a gene: 8. The CDR3 extends over 15 amino acids. The germline V gene has CDR1 DFQATT and CDR2 SNEGSKA (reference sequence). CDR3 in amino acids: CSARGSLTSPDTQYF. The DNA of the CDR3 is TGCAGTGCTAGAGGGTCTTTGACTAGCCCAGATACGCAGTATTTT.

This chain links TRBV6-5 with TRBJ2-2, with unresolved D. Germline V gene data show CDR1 as MNHEY and CDR2 as SVGAGI. This CDR3 has 17 residues. The V gene lost 1 base and the J gene lost 1 base, with 13 bases spanning the gap. CDR3 sequence (DNA): TGTGCCAGCAGTTACTGGCCTGGATATGGGAACACCGGGGAGCTGTTTTTT. Translated, it gives CASSYWPGYGNTGELFF.

The V call is TRBV20-1, the J call TRBJ2-4; D perhaps matches TRBD2 (6 bases). Looked up from germline, CDR1 is DFQATT and CDR2 is SNEGSKA (reference sequence). The CDR3 contains 17 residues. The V and J ends lost 1 base and 2 bases respectively, with 18 bases between them. In DNA, the CDR3 is TGCAGTGCTAGAGGAGAGGTGCGGGGAGCGACCAAAAACATTCAGTACTTC. This translates into CSARGEVRGATKNIQYF.

In regard to this clonotype: This may arise from a read error, as a much more abundant clone is one base away. The genes are TRBV20-1 and TRBJ1-6, with 7 bases matching TRBD1. The CDR3 has 14 amino acids. CDR1 and CDR2 from the germline V gene are DFQATT and SNEGSKA (reference sequence). The CDR3 loop reads CSAPVGTAGDALRF. CDR3 DNA: TGCAGTGCTCCCGTCGGGACAGCCGGCGATGCCCTCCGCTTT.

The chain is built from TRBV5-4 and TRBJ2-2; possibly TRBD2 for D (6 bases). Germline-derived CDR1 and CDR2 are SGHNT and YYREEE (reference sequence). The CDR3 sequence is 15 residues long. Trimming pared 0 bases from V and 3 bases from J, leaving 9 bases between. The chain's CDR3 is CASSLASVDTGELFF. Here the CDR3 DNA reads TGTGCCAGCAGCTTGGCTAGCGTCGACACCGGGGAGCTGTTTTTT. Supplemented by reference TRBV5-4 and TRBJ2-2, the full variable domain reads ETGVTQSPTHLIKTRGQQVTLRCSSQSGHNTVSWYQQALGQGPQFIFQYYREEENGRGNFPPRFSGLQFPNYSSELNVNALELDDSALYLCASSLASVDTGELFFGEGSRLTVL.

The gene calls are TRBV19 and TRBJ2-2; TRBD1 is a possible D gene (5 bases). The CDR3 has 14 amino acids. CDR1 and CDR2 (germline): LNHDA, SQIVND (reference sequence). Trimming removed 4 bases at V and 2 bases at J, with 8 bases between. CDR3 sequence: CASSTRVNTGELFF. The CDR3 nucleotides read TGTGCCAGTAGTACCAGGGTCAACACCGGGGAGCTGTTTTTT.

The chain has TRBV6-5 and TRBJ1-1, with 9 nucleotides matching TRBD1. The junction had 10 bases not matched to a gene; V was cut back by 0 bases and J by 8 bases. The CDR3 loop spans 16 amino acids. Germline V gives CDR1 MNHEY, CDR2 SVGAGI. CDR3 DNA sequence: TGTGCCAGCAGTTACTCGGGTATAAACAGGGGGCGAGAAGCTTTCTTT. Amino acids: CASSYSGINRGREAFF.

The J gene is TRBJ2-1, the V gene TRBV21-1; TRBD1 is the table's D call, not checked against the DNA. TRBV21-1 is a known pseudogene. This CDR3 region has 17 residues. The CDR3 DNA is TGTGCCAGCAGCAAAAGTTCCCGGGGGGACGCTTCCAATGAGCAGTTCTTC. Residues: CASSKSSRGDASNEQFF.

This clonotype has only a few counts. The J gene is TRBJ2-2, the V gene TRBV5-1; D unclear. Germline V gene data show CDR1 as SGHRS and CDR2 as YFSETQ. The CDR3 extends over 12 amino acids. V gave up 8 bases and J gave up 6 bases, with 11 bases separating them. The CDR3 is CASRTSAGELFF. The CDR3 nucleotides are TGCGCCAGTCGGACCTCGGCCGGGGAGCTGTTTTTT.

The chain joins TRBV5-1 to TRBJ2-5; D is unclear. Germline V lookup: CDR1 SGHRS, CDR2 YFSETQ. The ends were cut back, 4 bases at V and 4 bases at J, with 5 bases in the middle. This CDR3 spans 11 amino acids. The CDR3 DNA reads as TGCGCCAGCAGCGCCGCAGAGACCCAGTACTTC. Residues: CASSAAETQYF.

This clonotype was counted ten times or more. The chain links TRBV7-6 to TRBJ2-1; 8 bases align to TRBD2. CDR3 length: 16 residues. Germline CDR1 and CDR2: SGHVS and FNYEAQ. After removal of 6 bases from V and 3 bases from J, the junction contained 10 bases not matched to a gene. CDR3 nucleotide sequence: TGTGCCAGCAGTCAGACGCGGGAGGCAGGCTACAATGAGCAGTTCTTC. It specifies CASSQTREAGYNEQFF.

This clonotype was counted many times. V is TRBV29-1 and J is TRBJ1-3; D is unresolved. V lost 4 bases and J 0 bases, leaving 7 bases between the germline ends. Germline CDR1 is SQVTM and CDR2 is ANQGSEA. CDR3 length equals 13 residues. Written as DNA, the CDR3 is TGCAGCGTTGTGGCAAGCTCTGGAAACACCATATATTTT. It encodes CSVVASSGNTIYF.

In its sample, this clonotype was seen many times. The genes are TRBV29-1 and TRBJ2-5; the match to TRBD1 covers 7 bases. The CDR3 length is 15 residues. The junction had 8 bases not matched to a gene; V was cut back by 4 bases and J by 0 bases. Germline assignment: CDR1 SQVTM and CDR2 ANQGSEA. The CDR3 nucleotides are TGCAGCGTTGCTCACCGGGACAGTCACCAAGAGACCCAGTACTTC. This encodes CSVAHRDSHQETQYF. Together with reference TRBV29-1 and TRBJ2-5, the CDR3 gives the full variable domain: SAVISQKPSRDICQRGTSLTIQCQVDSQVTMMFWYRQQPGQSLTLIATANQGSEATYESGFVIDKFPISRPNLTFSTLTVSNMSPEDSSIYLCSVAHRDSHQETQYFGPGTRLLVL.